This is a list of T cell receptor beta chains from one sample in a study of blood T cell repertoires in COVID-19. Generated by immunoSEQ multiplex PCR, the TCRdb table keeps only in-frame clones and is missing some. The sample carries 270,000 or so clones, under 90% recorded once. The sequenced sample consisted of peripheral blood. Every receptor here comes from a woman in her sixties with active or convalescent COVID-19. The CDR3 runs from the conserved cysteine through the conserved F or W. The D gene is left open where the match is weak. Not every row has a clone size; where given, it reads once, few, many or a size class.

D gene: NA; J gene: TRBJ1-6; clone size: NA; V gene: TRBV6-6; CDR3 protein: CASSYSNSYNSPLHF; CDR3 DNA: TGTGCCAGCAGTTACAGCAACTCCTATAATTCACCCCTCCACTTT
D gene: NA; J gene: TRBJ1-3; clone size: once; V gene: TRBV18; CDR3 protein: CASSAGSHSGNTIYF; CDR3 DNA: TGTGCCAGCTCAGCAGGGTCTCACTCTGGAAACACCATATATTTT
D gene: TRBD2; J gene: TRBJ2-5; clone size: NA; V gene: TRBV7-7; CDR3 protein: CASSYGLAGSQETQYF; CDR3 DNA: TGTGCCAGCAGCTATGGCCTAGCGGGGTCCCAAGAGACCCAGTACTTC
D gene: TRBD1; J gene: TRBJ1-1; clone size: NA; V gene: TRBV11-2; CDR3 protein: CASSRQGSTEAFF; CDR3 DNA: TGTGCCAGCAGCCGACAGGGGAGCACTGAAGCTTTCTTT
D gene: NA; J gene: TRBJ2-5; clone size: NA; V gene: TRBV6-5; CDR3 protein: CASQQQPFQETQYF; CDR3 DNA: TGTGCCAGCCAGCAACAGCCATTCCAAGAGACCCAGTACTTC
D gene: TRBD2; J gene: TRBJ2-3; clone size: NA; V gene: TRBV5-1; CDR3 protein: CASSSTGGDTQYF; CDR3 DNA: TGCGCCAGCAGCTCGACCGGGGGGGATACGCAGTATTTT
D gene: NA; J gene: TRBJ1-1; clone size: NA; V gene: TRBV3-1/TRBV3-2; CDR3 protein: CASSQRDALPMNTEAFF; CDR3 DNA: TGTGCCAGCAGCCAGCGGGACGCCCTGCCTATGAACACTGAAGCTTTCTTT
D gene: TRBD1; J gene: TRBJ1-6; clone size: NA; V gene: TRBV12-5; CDR3 protein: CASGLRTGGTAGNSPLHF; CDR3 DNA: TGTGCTAGTGGTTTGAGGACAGGGGGTACGGCGGGGAATTCACCCCTCCACTTT
D gene: NA; J gene: TRBJ1-3; clone size: NA; V gene: TRBV20-1; CDR3 protein: CSASAGNTIYF; CDR3 DNA: TGCAGTGCTAGTGCAGGAAACACCATATATTTT
D gene: TRBD2; J gene: TRBJ2-1; clone size: NA; V gene: TRBV4-1; CDR3 protein: CASSQAFSTGGAENEQFF; CDR3 DNA: TGCGCCAGCAGCCAAGCCTTTTCGACGGGGGGGGCTGAAAATGAGCAGTTCTTC
D gene: NA; J gene: TRBJ1-2; clone size: few; V gene: TRBV19; CDR3 protein: CASTQRGTAESYGYTF; CDR3 DNA: TGTGCCAGTACCCAAAGGGGTACTGCCGAGAGCTATGGCTACACCTTC
D gene: NA; J gene: TRBJ2-1; clone size: NA; V gene: TRBV4-2; CDR3 protein: CASSQDQWPDYNEQFF; CDR3 DNA: TGTGCCAGCAGCCAAGATCAGTGGCCAGATTACAATGAGCAGTTCTTC
D gene: NA; J gene: TRBJ2-7; clone size: NA; V gene: TRBV5-1; CDR3 protein: CASSFYGGSYEQYF; CDR3 DNA: TGCGCCAGCAGCTTCTACGGGGGATCCTACGAGCAGTACTTC
D gene: TRBD1; J gene: TRBJ1-3; clone size: NA; V gene: TRBV10-3; CDR3 protein: CAIWTGFSGNTIYF; CDR3 DNA: TGTGCCATCTGGACAGGGTTCTCTGGAAACACCATATATTTT
D gene: NA; J gene: TRBJ1-2; clone size: once; V gene: TRBV11-2; CDR3 protein: CASSFPNSNYGYTF; CDR3 DNA: TGTGCCAGCAGCTTTCCGAACAGTAACTATGGCTACACCTTC
D gene: TRBD2; J gene: TRBJ2-7; clone size: NA; V gene: TRBV7-7; CDR3 protein: CASSVGEGGGEQYF; CDR3 DNA: TGTGCCAGCAGCGTCGGGGAGGGAGGAGGCGAGCAGTACTTC
D gene: TRBD2; J gene: TRBJ2-3; clone size: NA; V gene: TRBV7-3; CDR3 protein: CASSPFTSESTDTQYF; CDR3 DNA: TGTGCCAGCAGCCCCTTTACTAGCGAAAGCACAGATACGCAGTATTTT
D gene: NA; J gene: TRBJ1-6; clone size: NA; V gene: TRBV11-2; CDR3 protein: CASSLEGVYSPLHF; CDR3 DNA: TGTGCCAGCAGCTTAGAAGGGGTATATTCACCCCTCCACTTT
D gene: NA; J gene: TRBJ1-4; clone size: NA; V gene: TRBV9; CDR3 protein: CASSVGIGEGEKLFF; CDR3 DNA: TGTGCCAGCAGCGTAGGAATAGGGGAAGGTGAAAAACTGTTTTTT
D gene: TRBD1; J gene: TRBJ2-1; clone size: few; V gene: TRBV3-1/TRBV3-2; CDR3 protein: CASSQRTGSYNEQFF; CDR3 DNA: TGTGCCAGCAGCCAAAGGACAGGATCCTACAATGAGCAGTTCTTC
D gene: TRBD2; J gene: TRBJ2-1; clone size: NA; V gene: TRBV6-1; CDR3 protein: CASSEGWGGSKNEQFF; CDR3 DNA: TGTGCCAGCAGTGAAGGGTGGGGGGGAAGCAAAAATGAGCAGTTCTTC
D gene: TRBD1; J gene: TRBJ1-2; clone size: NA; V gene: TRBV6-1; CDR3 protein: CASSELGQSGRYGYTF; CDR3 DNA: TGTGCCAGCAGTGAACTGGGACAGAGCGGAAGGTATGGCTACACCTTC
D gene: TRBD2; J gene: TRBJ2-5; clone size: NA; V gene: TRBV7-6; CDR3 protein: CASSTSLEWASGGAGETQYF; CDR3 DNA: TGTGCCAGCAGCACCTCCCTCGAGTGGGCTAGCGGGGGGGCTGGGGAGACCCAGTACTTC
D gene: TRBD2; J gene: TRBJ2-1; clone size: NA; V gene: TRBV11-2; CDR3 protein: CASSLGTSGVLYEQFF; CDR3 DNA: TGTGCCAGCAGCTTAGGGACTAGCGGGGTCCTGTATGAGCAGTTCTTC
D gene: TRBD2; J gene: TRBJ2-7; clone size: NA; V gene: TRBV2; CDR3 protein: CASSGISGAYEQYF; CDR3 DNA: TGTGCCAGCAGTGGAATTAGCGGGGCCTACGAGCAGTACTTC
D gene: TRBD2; J gene: TRBJ2-2; clone size: NA; V gene: TRBV18; CDR3 protein: CASSHRTSGGSTGELFF; CDR3 DNA: TGTGCCAGCTCACATAGGACTAGCGGGGGCTCCACCGGGGAGCTGTTTTTT
D gene: NA; J gene: TRBJ1-2; clone size: NA; V gene: TRBV3-1/TRBV3-2; CDR3 protein: CASSQEGEGAIGYTF; CDR3 DNA: TGTGCCAGCAGCCAAGAGGGGGAGGGCGCTATAGGCTACACCTTC
D gene: NA; J gene: TRBJ2-1; clone size: NA; V gene: TRBV21-1; CDR3 protein: CASSNRGDLYNEQFF; CDR3 DNA: TGTGCCAGCAGCAACAGGGGGGACCTCTACAATGAGCAGTTCTTC
D gene: NA; J gene: TRBJ2-5; clone size: NA; V gene: TRBV5-4; CDR3 protein: CASSSETVVPETQYF; CDR3 DNA: TGTGCCAGCAGCTCAGAGACAGTGGTCCCAGAGACCCAGTACTTC
D gene: NA; J gene: TRBJ2-3; clone size: NA; V gene: TRBV5-1; CDR3 protein: CASSGGADTQYF; CDR3 DNA: TGCGCCAGCAGCGGAGGAGCAGATACGCAGTATTTT
D gene: NA; J gene: TRBJ2-1; clone size: NA; V gene: TRBV15; CDR3 protein: CATSRDRNQGWNEQFF; CDR3 DNA: TGTGCCACCAGCAGAGATCGGAATCAGGGGTGGAATGAGCAGTTCTTC
D gene: TRBD1; J gene: TRBJ1-1; clone size: NA; V gene: TRBV6-5; CDR3 protein: CASSPRTGSAFF; CDR3 DNA: TGTGCCAGCAGCCCCCGGACAGGGTCGGCTTTCTTT
D gene: TRBD1; J gene: TRBJ2-1; clone size: NA; V gene: TRBV2; CDR3 protein: CASSEQGAKFF; CDR3 DNA: TGTGCCAGCAGTGAACAGGGGGCTAAGTTCTTC
D gene: NA; J gene: TRBJ1-1; clone size: NA; V gene: TRBV19; CDR3 protein: CASSRDLLRGTEAFF; CDR3 DNA: TGTGCCAGTAGCAGGGACCTCCTCAGGGGAACTGAAGCTTTCTTT
D gene: NA; J gene: TRBJ1-4; clone size: NA; V gene: TRBV4-3; CDR3 protein: CASSQSIPKSGEKLFF; CDR3 DNA: TGCGCCAGCAGCCAAAGTATCCCCAAATCAGGTGAAAAACTGTTTTTT
D gene: TRBD1; J gene: TRBJ2-7; clone size: NA; V gene: TRBV6-5; CDR3 protein: CASSTDRGPYEQYF; CDR3 DNA: TGTGCCAGCAGCACCGACAGGGGTCCCTACGAGCAGTACTTC
D gene: TRBD2; J gene: TRBJ2-3; clone size: NA; V gene: TRBV30; CDR3 protein: CAWSVYSLADANTQYF; CDR3 DNA: TGTGCCTGGAGTGTATATTCGCTAGCGGATGCGAATACGCAGTATTTT
D gene: TRBD2; J gene: TRBJ2-1; clone size: NA; V gene: TRBV24-1; CDR3 protein: CATSDGPAGATHNEQFF; CDR3 DNA: TGTGCCACCAGTGATGGCCCAGCGGGGGCTACCCACAATGAGCAGTTCTTC
D gene: TRBD2; J gene: TRBJ2-1; clone size: NA; V gene: TRBV3-1/TRBV3-2; CDR3 protein: CASSQDHKRGGLYNEQFF; CDR3 DNA: TGTGCCAGCAGCCAAGATCACAAGCGGGGGGGTCTTTACAATGAGCAGTTCTTC
D gene: TRBD1; J gene: TRBJ2-7; clone size: once; V gene: TRBV6-5; CDR3 protein: CASSWTGAYEQYF; CDR3 DNA: TGTGCCAGCAGTTGGACAGGGGCCTACGAGCAGTACTTC
D gene: TRBD1; J gene: TRBJ1-6; clone size: NA; V gene: TRBV4-3; CDR3 protein: CASSQDPGGRNHF; CDR3 DNA: TGCGCCAGCAGCCAAGATCCAGGGGGACGTAACCACTTT
D gene: TRBD1; J gene: TRBJ1-2; clone size: once; V gene: TRBV4-3; CDR3 protein: CASSPLQGANYGYTF; CDR3 DNA: TGCGCCAGCAGCCCTCTACAGGGGGCCAACTATGGCTACACCTTC
D gene: TRBD1; J gene: TRBJ2-1; clone size: NA; V gene: TRBV24-1; CDR3 protein: CATSDSDRETVSYNEQFF; CDR3 DNA: TGTGCCACCAGTGATTCAGACAGGGAAACGGTCTCCTACAATGAGCAGTTCTTC
D gene: NA; J gene: TRBJ1-2; clone size: once; V gene: TRBV19; CDR3 protein: CASSMAGGDYGYTF; CDR3 DNA: TGTGCCAGTAGTATGGCAGGCGGGGACTATGGCTACACCTTC
D gene: NA; J gene: TRBJ1-2; clone size: NA; V gene: TRBV7-9; CDR3 protein: CASSLQGSNYGYTF; CDR3 DNA: TGTGCCAGCAGTCTCCAGGGGAGCAACTATGGCTACACCTTC
D gene: NA; J gene: TRBJ1-2; clone size: NA; V gene: TRBV13; CDR3 protein: CASSLGGGGRYGYTF; CDR3 DNA: TGCGCCAGCAGCTTGGGGGGAGGGGGTCGGTATGGCTACACCTTC
D gene: TRBD2; J gene: TRBJ2-2; clone size: NA; V gene: TRBV4-3; CDR3 protein: CASSPGAGGNTGELFF; CDR3 DNA: TGCGCCAGCAGCCCCGGCGCGGGGGGGAACACCGGGGAGCTGTTTTTT
D gene: NA; J gene: TRBJ1-2; clone size: NA; V gene: TRBV2; CDR3 protein: CASSEALLREEYGYTF; CDR3 DNA: TGTGCCAGCAGTGAAGCGCTTCTGAGGGAGGAGTATGGCTACACCTTC
D gene: NA; J gene: TRBJ1-2; clone size: few; V gene: TRBV6-1; CDR3 protein: CASSELGRTDHNYGYTF; CDR3 DNA: TGTGCCAGCAGTGAACTCGGGCGGACAGATCATAACTATGGCTACACCTTC
D gene: TRBD1; J gene: TRBJ1-4; clone size: few; V gene: TRBV10-3; CDR3 protein: CAPRGERTGSSVEKLFF; CDR3 DNA: TGTGCCCCCAGAGGTGAAAGGACAGGGAGTTCGGTTGAGAAACTGTTTTTT
D gene: NA; J gene: TRBJ1-4; clone size: few; V gene: TRBV19; CDR3 protein: CASKKQGREKLFF; CDR3 DNA: TGTGCCAGTAAAAAGCAGGGAAGGGAAAAACTGTTTTTT